This TCR beta chain was retrieved from a study of blood T cell repertoires in COVID-19. Study in general: PBMCs, B-cell-depleted T cells, or T cells were the source of the cDNA or gDNA that made up the material.

The ends lost 3 bases at V and 9 bases at J; junction bases unmatched: 15. The CDR3 contains 16 residues. Germline CDR1 MGHRA, CDR2 YSYEKL. Original analysis: Estimates of nucleated cell counts were drawn from the amplification of reference gene primers. Clones were sequenced by immunoSEQ multiplex PCR, and TCRdb holds only the in-frame ones, with some missing. V, J and clone size reflect that table, while D and trimming were determined from the DNA. In the table there are tens of thousands of clones, around 89% of which are singletons. This receptor was taken from a man aged 25-40 years with active or convalescent COVID-19. V is TRBV4-1 and J is TRBJ2-5; 8 bases agree with TRBD2. Sequenced sample: peripheral blood. CDR3 amino acids: CASSHLTSDPTRAQYF. The CDR3 region has the DNA TGCGCCAGCAGCCACCTGACTAGCGACCCGACGCGGGCCCAGTACTTC.